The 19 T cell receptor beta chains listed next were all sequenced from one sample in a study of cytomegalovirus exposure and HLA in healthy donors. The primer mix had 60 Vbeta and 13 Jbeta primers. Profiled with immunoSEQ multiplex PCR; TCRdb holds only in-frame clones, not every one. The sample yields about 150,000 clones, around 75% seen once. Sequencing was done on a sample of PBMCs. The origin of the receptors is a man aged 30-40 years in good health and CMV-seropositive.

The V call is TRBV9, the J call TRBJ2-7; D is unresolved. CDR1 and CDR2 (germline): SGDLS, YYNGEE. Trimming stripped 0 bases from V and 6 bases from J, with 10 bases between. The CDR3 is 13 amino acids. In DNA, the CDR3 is TGTGCCAGCAGCGTAGCCCCCACGGGCGAGCAGTACTTC. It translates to CASSVAPTGEQYF.

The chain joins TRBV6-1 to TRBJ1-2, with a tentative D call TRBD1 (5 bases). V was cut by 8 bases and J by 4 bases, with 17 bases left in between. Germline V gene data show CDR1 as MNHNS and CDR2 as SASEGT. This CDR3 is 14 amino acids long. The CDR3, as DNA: TGTGCCAGCGACCGGGCAGGGTCGAGCTATGGCTACACCTTC. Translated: CASDRAGSSYGYTF.

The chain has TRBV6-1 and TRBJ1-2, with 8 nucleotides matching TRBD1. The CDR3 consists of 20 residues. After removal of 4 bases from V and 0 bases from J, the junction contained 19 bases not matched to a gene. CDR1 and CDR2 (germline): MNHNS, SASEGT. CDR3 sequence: CASSGDRPRTGRYSNYGYTF. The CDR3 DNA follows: TGTGCCAGCAGTGGAGACCGACCTAGGACAGGGCGATACTCTAACTATGGCTACACCTTC.

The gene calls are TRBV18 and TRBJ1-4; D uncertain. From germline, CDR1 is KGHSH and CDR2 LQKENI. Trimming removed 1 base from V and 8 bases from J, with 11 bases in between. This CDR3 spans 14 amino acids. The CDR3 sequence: CASSPREQREKLFF. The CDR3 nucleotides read TGTGCCAGCTCACCACGGGAACAGCGGGAAAAACTGTTTTTT.

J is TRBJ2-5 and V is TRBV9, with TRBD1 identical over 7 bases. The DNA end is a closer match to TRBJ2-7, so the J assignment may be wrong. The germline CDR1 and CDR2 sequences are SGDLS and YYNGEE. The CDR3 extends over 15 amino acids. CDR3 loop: CASSVAGQPNYEQYF. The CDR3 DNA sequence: TGTGCCAGCAGCGTAGCGGGACAGCCCAACTACGAGCAGTACTTC.

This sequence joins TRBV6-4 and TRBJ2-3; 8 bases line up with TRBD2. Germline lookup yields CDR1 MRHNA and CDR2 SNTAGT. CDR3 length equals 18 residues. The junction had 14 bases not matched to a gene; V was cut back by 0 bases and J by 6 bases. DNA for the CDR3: TGTGCCAGCAGTGACTCCCCCTTGGGAGTTAGCGGGAAGGATACGCAGTATTTT. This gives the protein CASSDSPLGVSGKDTQYF.

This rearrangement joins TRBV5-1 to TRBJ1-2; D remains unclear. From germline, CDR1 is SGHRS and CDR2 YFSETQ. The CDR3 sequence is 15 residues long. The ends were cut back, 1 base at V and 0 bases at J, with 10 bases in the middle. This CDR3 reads CASSLSSRANYGYTF. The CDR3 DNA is TGCGCCAGCAGCTTGTCGTCACGGGCTAACTATGGCTACACCTTC.

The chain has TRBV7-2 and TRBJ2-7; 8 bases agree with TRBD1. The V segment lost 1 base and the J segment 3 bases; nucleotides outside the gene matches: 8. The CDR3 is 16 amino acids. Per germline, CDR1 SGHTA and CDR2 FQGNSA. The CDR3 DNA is TGTGCCAGCAGCTTAGGTCTGGACAGGGACGGCTACGAGCAGTACTTC. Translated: CASSLGLDRDGYEQYF.

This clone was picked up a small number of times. The CDR3 region has the DNA TGTGCCAGCAGTTCTCAGGGGTCCCGCTACGAGCAGTACTTC. This codes for CASSSQGSRYEQYF. The rearrangement links TRBV2 to TRBJ2-7, with a tentative D call TRBD1 (6 bases). V was pared by 5 bases and J by 3 bases, with 14 bases between. Germline V gene data show CDR1 as SNHLY and CDR2 as FYNNEI. This CDR3 spans 14 amino acids.

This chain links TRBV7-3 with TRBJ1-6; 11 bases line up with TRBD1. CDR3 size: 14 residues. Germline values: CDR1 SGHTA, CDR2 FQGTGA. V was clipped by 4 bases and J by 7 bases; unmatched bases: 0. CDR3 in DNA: TGTGCCAGCAGCTGGGACAGGGGGAATTCACCCCTCCACTTT. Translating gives CASSWDRGNSPLHF.

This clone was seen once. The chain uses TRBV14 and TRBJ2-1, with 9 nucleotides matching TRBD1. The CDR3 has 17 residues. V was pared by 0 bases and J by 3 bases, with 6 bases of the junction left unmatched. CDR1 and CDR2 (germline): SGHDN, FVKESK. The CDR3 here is CASSQDVGQGFYNEQFF. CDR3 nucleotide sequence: TGTGCCAGCAGCCAAGATGTCGGACAGGGGTTCTACAATGAGCAGTTCTTC.

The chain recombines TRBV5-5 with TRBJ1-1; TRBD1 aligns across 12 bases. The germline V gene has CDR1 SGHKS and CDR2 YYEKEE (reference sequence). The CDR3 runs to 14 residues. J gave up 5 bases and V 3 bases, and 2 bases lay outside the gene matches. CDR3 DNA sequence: TGTGCCAGCAGCTGGGGACAGGGGGCTACTGAAGCTTTCTTT. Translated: CASSWGQGATEAFF.

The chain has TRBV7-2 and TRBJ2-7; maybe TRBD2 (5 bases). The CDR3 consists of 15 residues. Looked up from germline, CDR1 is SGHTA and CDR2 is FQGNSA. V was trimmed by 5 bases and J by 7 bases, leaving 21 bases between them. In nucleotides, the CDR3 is TGTGCCAGCAGCCCCCAGCCGCGGGCCCTGGGGGAGCAGTACTTC. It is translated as CASSPQPRALGEQYF.

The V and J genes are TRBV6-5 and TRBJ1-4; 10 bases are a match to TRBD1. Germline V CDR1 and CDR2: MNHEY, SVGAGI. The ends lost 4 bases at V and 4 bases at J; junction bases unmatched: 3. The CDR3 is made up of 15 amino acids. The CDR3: CASSSGQGVNEKLFF. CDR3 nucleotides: TGTGCCAGCAGTTCCGGACAGGGGGTTAATGAAAAACTGTTTTTT.

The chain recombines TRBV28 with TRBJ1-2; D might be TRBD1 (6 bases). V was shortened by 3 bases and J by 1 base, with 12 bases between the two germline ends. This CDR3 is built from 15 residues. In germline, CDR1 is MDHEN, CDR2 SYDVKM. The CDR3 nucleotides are TGTGCCAGCAGTTTGGGGGGAGGGGGTAACTATGGCTACACCTTC. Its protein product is CASSLGGGGNYGYTF.

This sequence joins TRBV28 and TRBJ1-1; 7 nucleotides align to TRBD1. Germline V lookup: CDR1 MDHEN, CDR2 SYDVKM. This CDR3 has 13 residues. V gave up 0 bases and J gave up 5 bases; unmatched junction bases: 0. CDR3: CASSLWDRTEAFF. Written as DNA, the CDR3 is TGTGCCAGCAGTTTATGGGACAGGACTGAAGCTTTCTTT.

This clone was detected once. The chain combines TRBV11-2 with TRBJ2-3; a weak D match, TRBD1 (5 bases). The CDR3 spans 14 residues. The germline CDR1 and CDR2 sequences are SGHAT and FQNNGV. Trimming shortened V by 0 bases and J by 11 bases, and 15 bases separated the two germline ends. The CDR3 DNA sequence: TGTGCCAGCAGCTTAGACCGATCCGGACACAAGCAGTATTTT. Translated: CASSLDRSGHKQYF.

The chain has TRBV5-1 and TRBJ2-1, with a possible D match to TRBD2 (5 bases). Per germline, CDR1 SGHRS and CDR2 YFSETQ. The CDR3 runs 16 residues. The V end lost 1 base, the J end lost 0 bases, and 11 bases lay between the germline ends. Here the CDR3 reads CASSLSVGSSYNEQFF. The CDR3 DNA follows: TGCGCCAGCAGCTTGAGTGTGGGGAGCTCCTACAATGAGCAGTTCTTC.

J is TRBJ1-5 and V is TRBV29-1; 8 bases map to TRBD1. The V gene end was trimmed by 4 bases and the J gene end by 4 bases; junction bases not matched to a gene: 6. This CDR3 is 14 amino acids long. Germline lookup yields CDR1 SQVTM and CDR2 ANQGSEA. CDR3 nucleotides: TGCAGCGTTGTCCCGACAGGGGTTAATCAGCCCCAGCATTTT. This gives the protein CSVVPTGVNQPQHF.